This T cell receptor beta chain stems from a study of blood T cell repertoires in COVID-19. For the study at large: T cells, B-cell-depleted T cells, or PBMCs provided the cDNA or gDNA that served as material.

The germline gives CDR1 KGHDR, CDR2 SFDVKD. The CDR3 loop spans 13 amino acids. The V gene lost 3 bases and the J gene lost 5 bases, with 7 bases spanning the gap. Patients from Seattle were sampled longitudinally, starting during active infection. Per the original methods: Using reference gene primer amplification, nucleated cell counts were estimated. Sequenced by immunoSEQ multiplex PCR; TCRdb stores in-frame clones only, minus some. V and J calls plus clone size are reproduced from that table; the DNA served to infer D and trimming. The repertoire holds about 170,000 clones, roughly 86% seen once, with under 3.5% in the top ten. This clone was observed once.

The sample taken for sequencing was peripheral blood. This sequence was found in a woman older than 75 with COVID-19, enrolled during active disease. The chain employs TRBV24-1 and TRBJ1-5; D not certain. The CDR3 nucleotides read TGTGCCACCAGTGATGATAGATATCAGCCCCAGCATTTT. Its protein product is CATSDDRYQPQHF.